What follows are 22 T cell receptor beta chains derived from one specimen sequenced in a study of neurological immune-mediated disorders. From the 5' RACE reads, TCRdb called clonotypes with MiXCR, one entry per CDR3 protein. The profile shows about 89,000 distinct CDR3 sequences, 2% to 3% of them singletons. Source material: PBMCs. These receptors were obtained from a woman younger than 45 with multiple sclerosis.

The sample holds many counts of this clonotype. The chain uses TRBV20-1 and TRBJ2-1; TRBD2 aligns across 10 bases. Germline assignment: CDR1 DFQATT and CDR2 SNEGSKA (reference sequence). Trimming removed 4 bases from V and 4 bases from J; junction bases left unmatched: 4. This CDR3 comprises 14 residues. CDR3 in amino acids: CSATTSGFYNEQFF. CDR3 DNA: TGCAGTGCTACGACTAGCGGGTTTTACAATGAGCAGTTCTTC.

This clonotype was counted ten times or more. The V call is TRBV7-9, the J call TRBJ2-5, with 10 nucleotides matching TRBD1. CDR1 is SEHNR and CDR2 is FQNEAQ in the germline V gene (reference sequence). The CDR3 covers 17 residues. Germline trimming cut 5 bases from V and 5 bases from J; bases unmatched to any gene: 14. CDR3 in amino acids: CASSNGRQGASRETQYF. CDR3 nucleotides: TGTGCCAGCAGCAACGGGCGACAGGGGGCCTCGAGGGAGACCCAGTACTTC.

This clonotype was recorded many times. The rearrangement uses TRBV24-1 and TRBJ2-5; 11 bases fit TRBD1. The germline gives CDR1 KGHDR, CDR2 SFDVKD. The CDR3 covers 17 residues. V was clipped by 3 bases and J by 5 bases; unmatched bases: 10. CDR3 in amino acids: CATSDPPGQGAWETQYF. The CDR3 DNA reads TGTGCCACCAGTGATCCTCCAGGACAGGGGGCGTGGGAGACCCAGTACTTC.

At least ten counts were recorded for this clonotype. This rearrangement joins TRBV7-2 to TRBJ2-4; the match to TRBD2 covers 7 bases. This CDR3 has 15 amino acids. The trim removed 3 bases at V and 7 bases at J, leaving 9 bases unmatched. Germline assignment: CDR1 SGHTA and CDR2 FQGNSA. CDR3 sequence (DNA): TGTGCCAGCAGCTTCGGGCGGGACGGGGGGAACATTCAGTACTTC. It translates to CASSFGRDGGNIQYF.

Ten or more counts support this clonotype. The V call is TRBV18, the J call TRBJ1-1; D is unresolved. CDR1 is KGHSH and CDR2 is LQKENI in the germline V gene. The CDR3 has 12 residues. V was pared by 1 base and J by 7 bases, with 7 bases between. The CDR3 region has the DNA TGTGCCAGCTCACCACGGGGTGTTGAAGCTTTCTTT. Protein product: CASSPRGVEAFF.

This clonotype has ten or more counts. This chain links TRBV7-3 with TRBJ2-2; 9 bases line up with TRBD1. CDR1 SGHTA and CDR2 FQGTGA come from the germline V gene. This CDR3 is built from 15 residues. J was trimmed by 5 bases and V by 6 bases; bases with no gene match: 7. CDR3 in DNA: TGTGCCAGCAGAGAGAGGGACAGGGAAACCGGGGAGCTGTTTTTT. Protein product: CASRERDRETGELFF.

The table lists this clonotype with a few counts. The chain recombines TRBV7-6 with TRBJ2-5, with 9 positions matching TRBD2. The CDR3 has 16 amino acids. Per germline, CDR1 SGHVS and CDR2 FNYEAQ. V trimming: 3 bases; J trimming: 5 bases; junction bases outside the gene matches: 10. The CDR3 loop reads CASSLAGGQAGETQYF. CDR3 coding DNA: TGTGCCAGCAGCTTGGCGGGAGGGCAAGCGGGGGAGACCCAGTACTTC.

The table lists this clonotype with many counts. The rearrangement links TRBV7-2 to TRBJ1-1; D is undetermined. There are 12 residues in the CDR3. Germline-derived CDR1 and CDR2 are SGHTA and FQGNSA. V dropped 3 bases and J dropped 6 bases, with 8 bases sitting between them. For the CDR3, the DNA is TGTGCCAGCAGCTTCGTCGCCGCTGAAGCTTTCTTT. This encodes CASSFVAAEAFF.

Remarks on this clonotype: A much bigger clone sits one base away, suggesting this may be a read error. This chain connects TRBV28 to TRBJ1-5, with TRBD1 matching over 7 bases. Germline V gene sequence: CDR1 MDHEN, CDR2 SYDVKM. The CDR3 has 16 amino acids. CDR3 DNA sequence: TGTGCCAGCAGTGCCGGGACAGCTCGAGGCAATCAGCACCAGCATTTT. Encoded protein: CASSAGTARGNQHQHF.

The sample holds many counts of this clonotype. This chain connects TRBV20-1 to TRBJ1-3; no firm D call. In germline, CDR1 is DFQATT, CDR2 SNEGSKA (reference sequence). CDR3 length: 17 amino acids. V lost 7 bases to trimming and J lost 0 bases, with 22 bases between them. Written as DNA, the CDR3 is TGCAGTGTGCGGCCGTCGGGTCAGAGTTACTCTGGAAACACCATATATTTT. Its protein product is CSVRPSGQSYSGNTIYF.

This clonotype has ten or more counts. This chain connects TRBV5-5 to TRBJ2-1, with TRBD2 matching over 12 bases. The V gene end was trimmed by 4 bases and the J gene end by 7 bases; junction bases not matched to a gene: 6. Germline CDR1 is SGHKS and CDR2 is YYEKEE (reference sequence). This CDR3 region has 15 residues. The CDR3 is CASSPGLAGWNEQFF. The CDR3 DNA reads as TGTGCCAGCAGCCCTGGACTAGCGGGATGGAATGAGCAGTTCTTC.

This clonotype was seen at least ten times. The J gene is TRBJ2-5, the V gene TRBV7-2; possibly TRBD2 for D (5 bases). Trimming cost V 4 bases and J 7 bases, with 10 bases left between them. The CDR3 covers 12 residues. Germline V gene data show CDR1 as SGHTA and CDR2 as FQGNSA. The CDR3 sequence is CASSSSRGTQYF. DNA for the CDR3: TGTGCCAGCAGCTCCAGCCGGGGGACCCAGTACTTC.

This clonotype was seen many times. This chain's CDR3 is CASSQDGGKGEKLFF. CDR3 in DNA: TGCGCCAGCAGCCAAGATGGGGGTAAGGGTGAAAAACTGTTTTTT. The V gene is TRBV4-3, the J gene TRBJ1-4; D possibly corresponds to TRBD1 (5 bases). The V gene lost 0 bases and the J gene lost 7 bases, with 12 bases spanning the gap. The CDR3 is 15 amino acids. Per the germline V gene, CDR1 is LGHNA and CDR2 is YSLEER.

This clonotype was detected ten times or more. The chain is built from TRBV29-1 and TRBJ2-3; 7 positions agree with TRBD2. The CDR3 length is 14 residues. J lost 1 base, V lost 6 bases, and 7 bases had no gene match. Germline-derived CDR1 and CDR2 are SQVTM and ANQGSEA. CDR3 loop: CSVAEREGTDTQYF. The CDR3 region has the DNA TGCAGCGTCGCAGAGCGGGAAGGCACAGATACGCAGTATTTT.

This clonotype came up many times. The chain combines TRBV20-1 with TRBJ1-2, with 7 positions matching TRBD1. The ends lost 5 bases at V and 1 base at J; junction bases unmatched: 4. The germline CDR1 and CDR2 sequences are DFQATT and SNEGSKA (reference sequence). This CDR3 contains 13 residues. The CDR3 DNA follows: TGCAGTGCTCGGGACAGCAATAACTATGGCTACACCTTC. Translating gives CSARDSNNYGYTF.

This clonotype was recorded many times. J is TRBJ2-2 and V is TRBV10-2; TRBD2 might be the D (5 bases). CDR1 is WSHSY, CDR2 SAAADI, per germline. The CDR3 has 14 amino acids. The ends were cut back, 3 bases at V and 4 bases at J, with 9 bases in the middle. CDR3: CASSDSGVTGELFF. Written as DNA, the CDR3 is TGCGCCAGCAGTGACAGCGGAGTCACCGGGGAGCTGTTTTTT.

This clonotype was seen ten or more times. The chain couples TRBV20-1 to TRBJ1-1, with D unclear. The CDR3 extends over 12 amino acids. The germline V and J ends were trimmed by 3 bases and 1 base, with 6 bases remaining between them. Germline loops: CDR1 DFQATT, CDR2 SNEGSKA (reference sequence). CDR3 in amino acids: CSARTPNTEAFF. For the CDR3, the DNA is TGCAGTGCTAGGACACCGAACACTGAAGCTTTCTTT.

The sample holds many counts of this clonotype. The CDR3 region is CASSFRRGSTDTQYF. CDR3 nucleotides: TGTGCCAGCAGCTTCCGGCGGGGAAGCACAGATACGCAGTATTTT. The genes are TRBV7-8 and TRBJ2-3, with TRBD2 as a possible D gene (6 bases). The CDR3 extends over 15 amino acids. The germline gives CDR1 SGHVS, CDR2 FQNEAQ. Trimming pared 3 bases from V and 0 bases from J, leaving 10 bases between. The full variable domain, in which reference TRBV7-8 and TRBJ2-3 provide the parts outside the CDR3, is GAGVSQSPRYKVAKRGQDVALRCDPISGHVSLFWYQQALGQGPEFLTYFQNEAQLDKSGLPSDRFFAERPEGSVSTLKIQRTQQEDSAVYLCASSFRRGSTDTQYFGPGTRLTVL.

This clonotype was seen at least ten times. CDR3 DNA sequence: TGCGCCAGCAGCCAAGAGGACTCTGGGGCCAACGTCCTGACTTTC. This sequence encodes CASSQEDSGANVLTF. J is TRBJ2-6 and V is TRBV4-3; D uncertain. In germline, CDR1 is LGHNA, CDR2 YSLEER. The CDR3 runs 15 residues. Trimming took off 0 bases at V and 0 bases at J, with 3 bases between the two ends.

This clonotype has a count of ten or more. The rearrangement links TRBV6-5 to TRBJ1-2; D gene unclear. The V and J ends lost 6 bases and 0 bases respectively, with 11 bases between them. Germline CDR1 is MNHEY and CDR2 is SVGAGI. The length of the CDR3 is 14 residues. CDR3: CASSRQASNYGYTF. For the CDR3, the DNA is TGTGCCAGCAGCCGCCAGGCCTCTAACTATGGCTACACCTTC.

This clonotype has ten or more counts. The V call is TRBV10-3, the J call TRBJ2-7; a weak D match, TRBD1 (6 bases). CDR1 is ENHRY, CDR2 SYGVKD, per germline. V lost 0 bases to trimming and J lost 3 bases, with 12 bases between them. This CDR3 has 15 residues. CDR3 coding DNA: TGTGCCATCAGTGAGTCACCGGACAGAGACTACGAGCAGTACTTC. Its translation: CAISESPDRDYEQYF.

This clonotype was recorded many times. The chain links TRBV20-1 to TRBJ1-5; D is unclear. V lost 6 bases and J 4 bases, leaving 13 bases between the germline ends. Per the germline V gene, CDR1 is DFQATT and CDR2 is SNEGSKA (reference sequence). The CDR3 is 13 residues long. The CDR3 protein is CSAPESFNQPQHF. CDR3 bases: TGCAGTGCCCCTGAAAGTTTTAATCAGCCCCAGCATTTT.